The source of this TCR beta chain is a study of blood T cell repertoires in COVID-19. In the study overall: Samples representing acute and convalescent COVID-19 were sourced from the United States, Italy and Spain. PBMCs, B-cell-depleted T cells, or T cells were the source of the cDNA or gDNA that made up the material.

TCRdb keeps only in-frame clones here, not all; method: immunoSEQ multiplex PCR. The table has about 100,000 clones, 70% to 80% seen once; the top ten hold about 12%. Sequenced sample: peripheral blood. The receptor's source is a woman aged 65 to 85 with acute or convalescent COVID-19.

CDR3 in amino acids: CASSDRGGYTF. The DNA for the CDR3 is TGTGCCAGCAGTGACAGGGGAGGCTACACCTTC. The chain links TRBV6-6 to TRBJ1-2; 8 bases map to TRBD1. V gave up 5 bases and J gave up 8 bases; unmatched junction bases: 1. Per the germline V gene, CDR1 is MNHNY and CDR2 is SVGAGI (reference sequence). This CDR3 spans 11 amino acids.